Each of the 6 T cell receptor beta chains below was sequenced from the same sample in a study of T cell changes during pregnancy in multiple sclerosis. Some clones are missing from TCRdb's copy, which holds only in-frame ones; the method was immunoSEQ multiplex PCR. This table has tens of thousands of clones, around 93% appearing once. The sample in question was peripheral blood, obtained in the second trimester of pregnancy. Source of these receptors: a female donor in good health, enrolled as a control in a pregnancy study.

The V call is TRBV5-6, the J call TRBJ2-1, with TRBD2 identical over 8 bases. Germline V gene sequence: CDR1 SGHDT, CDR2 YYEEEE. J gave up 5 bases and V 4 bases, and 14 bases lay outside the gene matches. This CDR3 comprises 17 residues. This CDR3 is CASSAGGEAGADNEQFF. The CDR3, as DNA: TGTGCCAGCAGCGCCGGGGGTGAAGCGGGAGCGGACAATGAGCAGTTCTTC.

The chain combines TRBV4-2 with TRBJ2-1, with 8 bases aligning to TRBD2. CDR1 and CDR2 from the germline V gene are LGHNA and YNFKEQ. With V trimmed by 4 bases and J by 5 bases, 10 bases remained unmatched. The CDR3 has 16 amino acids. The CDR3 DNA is TGTGCCAGCAGCCCGGGACTAGTCCTTTCAAACAATGAGCAGTTCTTC. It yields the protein CASSPGLVLSNNEQFF.

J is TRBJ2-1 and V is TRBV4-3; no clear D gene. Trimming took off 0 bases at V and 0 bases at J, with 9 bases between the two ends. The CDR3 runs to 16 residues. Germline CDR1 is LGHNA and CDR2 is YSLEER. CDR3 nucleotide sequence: TGCGCCAGCAGCCAAGATGGAGCTAGCTCCTACAATGAGCAGTTCTTC. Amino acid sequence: CASSQDGASSYNEQFF.

CDR3 loop: CASIRGAGGTYEQYF. The CDR3 DNA sequence: TGTGCCAGCATCCGGGGCGCGGGGGGCACCTACGAGCAGTACTTC. This chain links TRBV6-1 with TRBJ2-7; 8 nucleotides align to TRBD2. The CDR3 extends over 15 amino acids. Germline trimming cut 7 bases from V and 2 bases from J; bases unmatched to any gene: 10. The germline CDR1 and CDR2 sequences are MNHNS and SASEGT.

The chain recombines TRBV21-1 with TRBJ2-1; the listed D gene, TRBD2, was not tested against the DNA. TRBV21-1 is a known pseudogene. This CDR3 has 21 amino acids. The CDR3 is CASSKEGYGLAARSSYNEQFF. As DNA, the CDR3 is TGTGCCAGCAGCAAAGAGGGTTACGGACTAGCGGCCAGGAGCTCCTACAATGAGCAGTTCTTC.

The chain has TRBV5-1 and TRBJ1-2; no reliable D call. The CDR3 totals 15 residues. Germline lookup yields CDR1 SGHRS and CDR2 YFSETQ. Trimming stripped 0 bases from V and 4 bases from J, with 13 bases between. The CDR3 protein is CASSLEAGSSYGYTF. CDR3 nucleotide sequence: TGCGCCAGCAGCTTGGAAGCGGGTTCCTCCTATGGCTACACCTTC. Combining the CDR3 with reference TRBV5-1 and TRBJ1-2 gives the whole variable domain KAGVTQTPRYLIKTRGQQVTLSCSPISGHRSVSWYQQTPGQGLQFLFEYFSETQRNKGNFPGRFSGRQFSNSRSEMNVSTLELGDSALYLCASSLEAGSSYGYTFGSGTRLTVV.